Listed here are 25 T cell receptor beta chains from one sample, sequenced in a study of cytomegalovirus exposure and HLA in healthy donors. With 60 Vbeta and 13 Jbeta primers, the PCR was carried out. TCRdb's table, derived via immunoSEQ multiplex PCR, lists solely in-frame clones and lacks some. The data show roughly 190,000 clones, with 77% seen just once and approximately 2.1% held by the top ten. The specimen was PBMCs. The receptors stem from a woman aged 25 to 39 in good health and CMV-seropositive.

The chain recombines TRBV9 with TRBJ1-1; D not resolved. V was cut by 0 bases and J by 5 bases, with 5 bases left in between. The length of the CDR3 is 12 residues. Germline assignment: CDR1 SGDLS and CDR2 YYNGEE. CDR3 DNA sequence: TGTGCCAGCAGCGTAGCCGAGACTGAAGCTTTCTTT. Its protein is CASSVAETEAFF.

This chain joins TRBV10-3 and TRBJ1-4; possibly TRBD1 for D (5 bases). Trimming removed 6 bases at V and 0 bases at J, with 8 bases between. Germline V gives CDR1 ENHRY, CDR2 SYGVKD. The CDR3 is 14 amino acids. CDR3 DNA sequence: TGTGCCATCAGGCAGGGTGCAACTAATGAAAAACTGTTTTTT. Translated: CAIRQGATNEKLFF.

The CDR3 DNA reads TGTGCCAGCAGTTACAACCCCTCGACAGGGTCTTTGACTTTC. Amino acids: CASSYNPSTGSLTF. The gene calls are TRBV6-5 and TRBJ2-6, with 7 bases fitting TRBD1. This CDR3 contains 14 residues. V was pared by 2 bases and J by 17 bases, with 12 bases of the junction left unmatched. Germline CDR1 is MNHEY and CDR2 is SVGAGI.

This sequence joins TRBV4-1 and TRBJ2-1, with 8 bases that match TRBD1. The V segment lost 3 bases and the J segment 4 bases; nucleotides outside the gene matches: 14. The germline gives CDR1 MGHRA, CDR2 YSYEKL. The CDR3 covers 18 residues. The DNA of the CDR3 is TGCGCCAGCAGCCAGAGGACAGGGCCAAACCCCTTATACAATGAGCAGTTCTTC. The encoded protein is CASSQRTGPNPLYNEQFF.

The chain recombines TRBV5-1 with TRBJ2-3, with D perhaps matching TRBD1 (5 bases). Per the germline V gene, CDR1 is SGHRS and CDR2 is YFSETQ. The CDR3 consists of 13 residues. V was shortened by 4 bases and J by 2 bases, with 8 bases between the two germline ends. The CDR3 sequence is CASSRGSTDTQYF. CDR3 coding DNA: TGCGCCAGCAGCAGGGGTTCCACAGATACGCAGTATTTT.

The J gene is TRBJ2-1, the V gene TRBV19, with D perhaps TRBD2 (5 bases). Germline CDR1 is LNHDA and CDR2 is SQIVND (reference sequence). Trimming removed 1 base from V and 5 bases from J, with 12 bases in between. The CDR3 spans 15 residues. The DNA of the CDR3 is TGTGCCAGTAGTATAGGTGGGCGGGCGGACAATGAGCAGTTCTTC. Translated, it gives CASSIGGRADNEQFF. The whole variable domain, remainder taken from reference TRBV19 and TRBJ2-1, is DGGITQSPKYLFRKEGQNVTLSCEQNLNHDAMYWYRQDPGQGLRLIYYSQIVNDFQKGDIAEGYSVSREKKESFPLTVTSAQKNPTAFYLCASSIGGRADNEQFFGPGTRLTVL.

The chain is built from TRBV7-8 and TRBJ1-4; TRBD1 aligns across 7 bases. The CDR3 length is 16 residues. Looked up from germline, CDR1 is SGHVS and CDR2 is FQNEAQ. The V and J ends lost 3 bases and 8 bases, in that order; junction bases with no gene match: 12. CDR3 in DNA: TGTGCCAGCAGCTTTAAACAGGGGCCCTTCAGGGAAAAACTGTTTTTT. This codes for CASSFKQGPFREKLFF.

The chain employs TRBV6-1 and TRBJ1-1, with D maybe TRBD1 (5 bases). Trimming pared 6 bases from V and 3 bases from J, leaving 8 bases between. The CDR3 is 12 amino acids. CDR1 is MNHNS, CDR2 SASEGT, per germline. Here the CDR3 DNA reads TGTGCCAGCAGCTGGGGGGACACTGAAGCTTTCTTT. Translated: CASSWGDTEAFF.

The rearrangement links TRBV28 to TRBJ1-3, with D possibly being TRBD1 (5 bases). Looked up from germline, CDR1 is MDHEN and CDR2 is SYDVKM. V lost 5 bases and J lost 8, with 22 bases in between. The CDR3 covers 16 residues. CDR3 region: CASSLRRGPLRDTIYF. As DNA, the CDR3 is TGTGCCAGCAGTCTGAGGAGGGGCCCTCTTAGGGACACCATATATTTT.

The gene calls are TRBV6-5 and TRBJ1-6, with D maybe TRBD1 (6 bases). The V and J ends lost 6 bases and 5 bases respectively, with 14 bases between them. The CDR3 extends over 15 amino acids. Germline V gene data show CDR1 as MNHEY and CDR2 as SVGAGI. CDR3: CASRYHRTDNSPLHF. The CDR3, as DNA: TGTGCCAGCAGATACCACCGGACAGATAATTCACCCCTCCACTTT.

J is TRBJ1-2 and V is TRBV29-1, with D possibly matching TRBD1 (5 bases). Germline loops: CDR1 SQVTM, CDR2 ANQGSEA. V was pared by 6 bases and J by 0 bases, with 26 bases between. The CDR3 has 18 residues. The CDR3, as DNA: TGCAGCGTCCCCCCCACGGGAGGGCAGGGTAGTACTAACTATGGCTACACCTTC. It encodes CSVPPTGGQGSTNYGYTF.

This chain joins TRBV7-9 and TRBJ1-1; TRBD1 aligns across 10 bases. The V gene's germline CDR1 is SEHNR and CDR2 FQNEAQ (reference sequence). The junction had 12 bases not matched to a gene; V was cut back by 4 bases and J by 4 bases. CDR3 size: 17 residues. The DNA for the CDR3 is TGTGCCAGCAGCTCCTTCGGGACAGGGGCATCGAGCACTGAAGCTTTCTTT. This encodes CASSSFGTGASSTEAFF. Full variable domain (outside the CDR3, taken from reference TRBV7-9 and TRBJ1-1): DTGVSQNPRHKITKRGQNVTFRCDPISEHNRLYWYRQTLGQGPEFLTYFQNEAQLEKSRLLSDRFSAERPKGSFSTLEIQRTEQGDSAMYLCASSSFGTGASSTEAFFGQGTRLTVV.

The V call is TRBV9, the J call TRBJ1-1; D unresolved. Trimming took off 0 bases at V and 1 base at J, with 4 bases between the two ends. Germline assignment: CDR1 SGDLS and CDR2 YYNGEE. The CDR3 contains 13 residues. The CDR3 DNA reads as TGTGCCAGCAGCGTAGGGCCGAACACTGAAGCTTTCTTT. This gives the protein CASSVGPNTEAFF.

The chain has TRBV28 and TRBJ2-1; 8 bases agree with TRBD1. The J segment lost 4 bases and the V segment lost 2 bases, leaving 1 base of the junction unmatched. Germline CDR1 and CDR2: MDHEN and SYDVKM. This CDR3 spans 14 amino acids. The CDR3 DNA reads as TGTGCCAGCAGTTTACAGGGGGCTTACAATGAGCAGTTCTTC. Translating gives CASSLQGAYNEQFF.

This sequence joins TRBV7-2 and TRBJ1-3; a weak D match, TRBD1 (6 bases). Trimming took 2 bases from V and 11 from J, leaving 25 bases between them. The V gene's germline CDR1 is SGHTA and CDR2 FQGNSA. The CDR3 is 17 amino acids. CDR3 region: CASSLNRQGPASGAIYF. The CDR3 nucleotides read TGTGCCAGCAGCTTAAATAGGCAGGGGCCCGCGTCAGGGGCCATATATTTT.

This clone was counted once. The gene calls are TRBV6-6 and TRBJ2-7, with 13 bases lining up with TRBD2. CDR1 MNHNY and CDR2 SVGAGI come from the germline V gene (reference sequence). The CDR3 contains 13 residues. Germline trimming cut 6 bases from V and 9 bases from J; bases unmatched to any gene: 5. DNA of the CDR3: TGTGCCAGCAGGCCACTAGCGGGAGGGCGGCAGTACTTC. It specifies CASRPLAGGRQYF.

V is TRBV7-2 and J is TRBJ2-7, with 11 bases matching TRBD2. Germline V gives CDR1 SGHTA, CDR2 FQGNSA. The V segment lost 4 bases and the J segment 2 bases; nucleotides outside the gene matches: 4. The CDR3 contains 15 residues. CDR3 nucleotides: TGTGCCAGCAGCTCGGGACTAGCGGAGACCTACGAGCAGTACTTC. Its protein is CASSSGLAETYEQYF. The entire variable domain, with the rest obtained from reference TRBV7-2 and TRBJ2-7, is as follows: GAGVSQSPSNKVTEKGKDVELRCDPISGHTALYWYRQSLGQGLEFLIYFQGNSAPDKSGLPSDRFSAERTGGSVSTLTIQRTQQEDSAVYLCASSSGLAETYEQYFGPGTRLTVT.

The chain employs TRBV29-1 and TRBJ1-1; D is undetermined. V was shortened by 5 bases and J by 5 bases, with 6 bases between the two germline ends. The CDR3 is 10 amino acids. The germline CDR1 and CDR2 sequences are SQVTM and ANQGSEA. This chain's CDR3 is CSVLTTEAFF. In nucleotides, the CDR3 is TGCAGCGTTCTTACAACTGAAGCTTTCTTT.

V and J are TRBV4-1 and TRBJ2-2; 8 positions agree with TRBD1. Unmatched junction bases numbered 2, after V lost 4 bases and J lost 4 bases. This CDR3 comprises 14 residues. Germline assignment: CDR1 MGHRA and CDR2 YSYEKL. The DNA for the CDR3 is TGCGCCAGCAGCCTCAGGGGGCTCACCGGGGAGCTGTTTTTT. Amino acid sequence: CASSLRGLTGELFF.

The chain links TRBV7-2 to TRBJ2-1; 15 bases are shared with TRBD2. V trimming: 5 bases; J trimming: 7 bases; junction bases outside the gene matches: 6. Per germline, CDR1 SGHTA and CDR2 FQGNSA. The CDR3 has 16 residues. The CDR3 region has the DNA TGTGCCAGCAGCGCCCGAGGACTAGCGGGAGGGAATGAGCAGTTCTTC. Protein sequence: CASSARGLAGGNEQFF.

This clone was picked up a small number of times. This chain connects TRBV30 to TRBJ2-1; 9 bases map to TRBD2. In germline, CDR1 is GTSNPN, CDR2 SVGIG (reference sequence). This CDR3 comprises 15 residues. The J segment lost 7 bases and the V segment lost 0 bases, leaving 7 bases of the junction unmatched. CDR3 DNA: TGTGCCTGGAGTGTACGAGCGGGAGGACGAAATGAGCAGTTCTTC. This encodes CAWSVRAGGRNEQFF. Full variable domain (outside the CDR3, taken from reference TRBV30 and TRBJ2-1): SQTIHQWPATLVQPVGSPLSLECTVEGTSNPNLYWYRQAAGRGLQLLFYSVGIGQISSEVPQNLSASRPQDRQFILSSKKLLLSDSGFYLCAWSVRAGGRNEQFFGPGTRLTVL.

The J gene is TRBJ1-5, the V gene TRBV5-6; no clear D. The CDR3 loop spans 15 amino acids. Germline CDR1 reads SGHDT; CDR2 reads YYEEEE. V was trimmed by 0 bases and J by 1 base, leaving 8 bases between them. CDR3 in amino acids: CASSLATPSNQPQHF. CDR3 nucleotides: TGTGCCAGCAGCTTGGCCACACCCAGCAATCAGCCCCAGCATTTT. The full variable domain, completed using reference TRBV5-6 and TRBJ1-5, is DAGVTQSPTHLIKTRGQQVTLRCSPKSGHDTVSWYQQALGQGPQFIFQYYEEEERQRGNFPDRFSGHQFPNYSSELNVNALLLGDSALYLCASSLATPSNQPQHFGDGTRLSIL.

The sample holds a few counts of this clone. Written as DNA, the CDR3 is TGCGCCAGCAGCTGGGACAGGGGGCGCGATGGCTACACCTTC. Amino acids: CASSWDRGRDGYTF. This chain connects TRBV5-1 to TRBJ1-2; 12 nucleotides line up with TRBD1. The CDR3 consists of 14 residues. Unmatched junction bases numbered 3, after V lost 3 bases and J lost 6 bases. CDR1 and CDR2 from the germline V gene are SGHRS and YFSETQ. The entire variable domain, with the rest obtained from reference TRBV5-1 and TRBJ1-2, is as follows: KAGVTQTPRYLIKTRGQQVTLSCSPISGHRSVSWYQQTPGQGLQFLFEYFSETQRNKGNFPGRFSGRQFSNSRSEMNVSTLELGDSALYLCASSWDRGRDGYTFGSGTRLTVV.

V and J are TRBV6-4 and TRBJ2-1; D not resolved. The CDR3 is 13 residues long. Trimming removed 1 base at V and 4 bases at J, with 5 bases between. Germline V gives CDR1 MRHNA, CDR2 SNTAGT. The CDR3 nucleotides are TGTGCCAGCAGTGACTTCCCTTACAATGAGCAGTTCTTC. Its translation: CASSDFPYNEQFF.

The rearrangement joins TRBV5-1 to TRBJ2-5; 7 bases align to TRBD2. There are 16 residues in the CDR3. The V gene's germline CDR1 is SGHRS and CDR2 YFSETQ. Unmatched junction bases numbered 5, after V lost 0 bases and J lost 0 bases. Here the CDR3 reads CASSLASGGYQETQYF. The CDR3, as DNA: TGCGCCAGCAGCTTGGCCTCCGGGGGGTACCAAGAGACCCAGTACTTC.